This T cell receptor beta chain came from a study of early T cells in non-severe SARS-CoV-2 infection (dated by TCRdb to about 2021). In terms of the full investigation: Because TCR sequencing relied on bulk RNA taken from unsorted whole blood, pairing of alpha and beta chains was not possible.

Set within a cohort of healthcare workers in London, UK, this nested case-control study involved weekly PCR testing of nasopharyngeal swabs along with blood sampling. Healthcare workers were enrolled in the week of the UK lockdown, from 23 to 31 March 2020, and were followed every week for up to roughly 16 weeks. What the research found in general, with its limitations: Matching against VDJdb was skewed toward anti-spike CD8 responses, likely underestimated virus-specific expansions, and missed private and CD4 specificities.

CDR1 SNHLY and CDR2 FYNNEI are derived from the germline V gene. After removal of 6 bases from V and 4 bases from J, the junction retains 8 bases not matched to a gene. The CDR3 spans 16 residues, from the cysteine through the phenylalanine. The kept DNA is CDR3 alone, 48 bases in frame from the first base. This clonotype has a count of ten or more. This receptor's antigen is unknown. No base qualities exist here, and no much larger clone lies one base off it. Receptor amplification or capture employed 5' RACE. Sequencing instrument: NextSeq 500. To correct for sequencing error and PCR bias, the TCR library protocol tagged individual cDNA molecules with unique molecular identifiers. Sequencing covered both TCR alpha and beta chains, and within each sample the abundances of alpha and beta sequences were tightly co-correlated. The paper's data handling went like this. Decombinator V4 was used to annotate the V gene, J gene and CDR3 of the TCR sequences. Expanded TCRs were defined as changing significantly between any two time points under a Poisson model with p below 0.0001. TCR abundances were normalised to the total number of TCRs sequenced per sample and were expressed as counts per million. TRAV1-2 paired with TRAJ12, TRAJ20 or TRAJ33 defined MAIT TCRs, while TRAV10 paired with TRAJ18 defined iNKT TCRs. VDJdb, accessed 1 November 2021, was searched for CMV, EBV and SARS-CoV-2 annotated TCRs, with TCRs annotated for multiple antigens excluded. Clones were called with MiXCR by TCRdb after fastp trimmed the public reads at Q25, and only in-frame beta chains were retained. Each entry is one CDR3 protein sequence, shown with its most common DNA and genes. V and J calls and clone size were set by TCRdb, not the authors. The sample table shows approximately 70,000 distinct CDR3 sequences, and 10% are seen once. About 7.1% of the sample is in the top ten clones.

The TCR comes from an adult who was a healthcare worker with PCR-confirmed SARS-CoV-2 infection or an uninfected control (not recorded which). The material sequenced was whole blood, taken at baseline. The chain uses TRBV2 and TRBJ2-5, and 13 junction bases match TRBD2. This receptor has the CDR3 CASRRLAGGGGETQYF. The DNA is TGTGCCAGCAGGAGACTAGCGGGGGGAGGTGGAGAGACCCAGTACTTC.